The 26 T cell receptor beta chains below were found in one sample sequenced in a study of blood T cell repertoires in COVID-19. Some clones are missing from TCRdb's copy, which holds only in-frame ones; the method was immunoSEQ multiplex PCR. The table includes about 76,000 clones, about 83% detected once. The sequenced sample consisted of peripheral blood. The origin of the receptors is a man between 25 and 39 years old with acute or convalescent COVID-19.

This sequence joins TRBV3-1 (or the pseudogene TRBV3-2) and TRBJ2-1, with 7 bases matching TRBD2. Germline lookup yields CDR1 LGHDT and CDR2 YNNKEL (reference sequence). The V and J ends lost 0 bases and 9 bases, in that order; junction bases with no gene match: 14. The length of the CDR3 is 17 residues. The CDR3 DNA sequence: TGTGCCAGCAGCCAAGAGGATGTCCCGCGGGAGTCCCCTGAGCAGTTCTTC. As protein: CASSQEDVPRESPEQFF.

In the case of this clone: Mismatch with germline at one junction end may stem from a read error. The CDR3 DNA sequence: TGTGCCTGGAGTGCAGGCCTCTATTCTGAGGCTTTCTTT. This gives the protein CAWSAGLYSEAFF. The chain uses TRBV30 and TRBJ1-1; D ambiguous. Looked up from germline, CDR1 is GTSNPN and CDR2 is SVGIG (reference sequence). The CDR3 contains 13 residues.

The rearrangement uses TRBV11-2 and TRBJ2-1; 12 bases match TRBD2. CDR1 is SGHAT and CDR2 is FQNNGV in the germline V gene. CDR3 length: 15 amino acids. Trimming removed 6 bases from V and 10 bases from J; junction bases left unmatched: 10. CDR3 DNA: TGTGCCAGCAGTCCTACTAGCGGGAGGAAAGGGGAGCAGTTCTTC. This codes for CASSPTSGRKGEQFF.

This chain links TRBV7-9 with TRBJ2-1; maybe TRBD2 (5 bases). Deletions cut 4 bases from V and 1 base from J, with 11 bases between. This CDR3 comprises 15 residues. Germline V gene lookup returns CDR1 SEHNR and CDR2 FQNEAQ (reference sequence). CDR3: CASSSRTGSYNEQFF. Here the CDR3 DNA reads TGTGCCAGCAGCTCCAGGACTGGTTCCTACAATGAGCAGTTCTTC.

The V and J genes are TRBV11-2 and TRBJ2-1; tentative D call: TRBD2 (7 bases). The CDR3 totals 17 residues. The ends were cut back, 3 bases at V and 2 bases at J, with 17 bases in the middle. Germline assignment: CDR1 SGHAT and CDR2 FQNNGV. CDR3 nucleotides: TGTGCCAGCAGCTTTGGAGGACTAGGGGGACCCTACAATGAGCAGTTCTTC. Translation gives CASSFGGLGGPYNEQFF.

The gene calls are TRBV29-1 and TRBJ2-5, with TRBD2 matching over 14 bases. V shed 5 bases, J shed 6 bases, and the junction held 2 bases outside the gene matches. The germline V gene encodes CDR1 SQVTM and CDR2 ANQGSEA. CDR3 size: 13 residues. In DNA, the CDR3 is TGCAGCGTTTGGACTAGCGGGAGGAAGACCCAGTACTTC. Its protein is CSVWTSGRKTQYF.

The rearrangement joins TRBV6-1 to TRBJ1-3; D is perhaps TRBD1 (6 bases). Germline V gives CDR1 MNHNS, CDR2 SASEGT. V lost 3 bases, J lost 0 bases, and 12 bases lay in between. The CDR3 is 16 residues long. CDR3 amino acids: CASSEKTGRSGNTIYF. CDR3 sequence (DNA): TGTGCCAGCAGTGAGAAGACAGGTCGCTCTGGAAACACCATATATTTT.

The J gene is TRBJ2-3, the V gene TRBV18, with a possible D match to TRBD1 (6 bases). Trimming removed 4 bases at V and 2 bases at J, with 10 bases between. Germline V gene sequence: CDR1 KGHSH, CDR2 LQKENI. The CDR3 covers 14 residues. In DNA, the CDR3 is TGTGCCAGCTCACGAGGACAGCTCACAGATACGCAGTATTTT. Its protein product is CASSRGQLTDTQYF.

CDR3 DNA sequence: TGTGCCAGCAGCTCCAATACCGACAGGCCTGCTGGGTATGGCTACACCTTC. Translating gives CASSSNTDRPAGYGYTF. The rearrangement uses TRBV7-9 and TRBJ1-2; a weak D match, TRBD1 (6 bases). Germline lookup yields CDR1 SEHNR and CDR2 FQNEAQ (reference sequence). V gave up 4 bases and J gave up 5 bases, with 23 bases separating them. The CDR3 contains 17 residues.

This chain connects TRBV28 to TRBJ1-1; no clear D gene. Germline assignment: CDR1 MDHEN and CDR2 SYDVKM. CDR3 length: 12 residues. Trimming pared 3 bases from V and 1 base from J, leaving 3 bases between. Here the CDR3 reads CASSFRNTEAFF. The CDR3 region has the DNA TGTGCCAGCAGTTTTAGGAACACTGAAGCTTTCTTT. The variable domain in full, completed from reference TRBV28 and TRBJ1-1, reads DVKVTQSSRYLVKRTGEKVFLECVQDMDHENMFWYRQDPGLGLRLIYFSYDVKMKEKGDIPEGYSVSREKKERFSLILESASTNQTSMYLCASSFRNTEAFFGQGTRLTVV.

The rearrangement uses TRBV28 and TRBJ2-7; tentatively, D is TRBD2 (6 bases). This CDR3 comprises 17 residues. Trimming took 2 bases from V and 2 from J, leaving 19 bases between them. Germline CDR1 is MDHEN and CDR2 is SYDVKM. Here the CDR3 reads CASSLGRRGWTTYEQYF. In DNA form, the CDR3 reads TGTGCCAGCAGTTTAGGGCGTCGTGGGTGGACTACCTACGAGCAGTACTTC.

The chain uses TRBV5-1 and TRBJ2-5, with TRBD1 matching over 10 bases. The J segment lost 4 bases and the V segment lost 0 bases, leaving 3 bases of the junction unmatched. The CDR3 sequence is 15 residues long. Germline CDR1 and CDR2: SGHRS and YFSETQ. CDR3 nucleotide sequence: TGCGCCAGCAGCTTGGGGACAGGGGGAACAGAGACCCAGTACTTC. Protein sequence: CASSLGTGGTETQYF.

V is TRBV4-1 and J is TRBJ2-7, with D uncertain. Germline V gene lookup returns CDR1 MGHRA and CDR2 YSYEKL. Trimming removed 4 bases at V and 1 base at J, with 8 bases between. This CDR3 spans 13 amino acids. This CDR3 is CASSPRRSYEQYF. In nucleotides, the CDR3 is TGCGCCAGCAGCCCCCGGCGGTCCTACGAGCAGTACTTC.

The V call is TRBV7-9, the J call TRBJ2-2; TRBD2 aligns across 13 bases. Germline trimming cut 10 bases from V and 4 bases from J; bases unmatched to any gene: 3. CDR3 size: 14 residues. The germline gives CDR1 SEHNR, CDR2 FQNEAQ (reference sequence). CDR3 DNA sequence: TGTGCCACTCGGACTAGCGGGAGCACCGGGGAGCTGTTTTTT. The encoded protein is CATRTSGSTGELFF.

The CDR3: CASSRGGTDTQYF. CDR3 coding DNA: TGTGCCAGCAGTCGCGGGGGTACAGATACGCAGTATTTT. The chain recombines TRBV28 with TRBJ2-3; 7 nucleotides agree with TRBD2. CDR1 and CDR2 (germline): MDHEN, SYDVKM. V trimming: 5 bases; J trimming: 3 bases; junction bases outside the gene matches: 2. The CDR3 is 13 residues long.

The V call is TRBV28, the J call TRBJ1-4; D may be TRBD1 (5 bases). CDR3 length: 14 amino acids. From germline, CDR1 is MDHEN and CDR2 SYDVKM. The V and J ends lost 6 bases and 10 bases respectively, with 18 bases between them. The CDR3 nucleotides read TGTGCCAGCAGCCCGAACTTGGGGCTGGTAAAACTGTTTTTT. Amino acid sequence: CASSPNLGLVKLFF. Drawing the rest from reference TRBV28 and TRBJ1-4, the complete variable domain is DVKVTQSSRYLVKRTGEKVFLECVQDMDHENMFWYRQDPGLGLRLIYFSYDVKMKEKGDIPEGYSVSREKKERFSLILESASTNQTSMYLCASSPNLGLVKLFFGSGTQLSVL.

This chain uses TRBV20-1 with TRBJ2-7; D is perhaps TRBD1 (5 bases). The CDR3 spans 14 residues. V was trimmed by 3 bases and J by 2 bases, leaving 14 bases between them. Germline V gives CDR1 DFQATT, CDR2 SNEGSKA (reference sequence). In nucleotides, the CDR3 is TGCAGTGCTAGTATCGCGCAGGGTCCCTACGAGCAGTACTTC. This encodes CSASIAQGPYEQYF.

The chain recombines TRBV27 with TRBJ2-5; D uncertain. CDR3 length: 11 amino acids. Trimming shortened V by 11 bases and J by 5 bases, and 12 bases separated the two germline ends. Germline-derived CDR1 and CDR2 are MNHEY and SMNVEV (reference sequence). As DNA, the CDR3 is TGTGCCTCAAACCAGAGGGAGACCCAGTACTTC. This codes for CASNQRETQYF.

V usage is TRBV19 and J usage is TRBJ2-2; D may be TRBD2 (5 bases). From germline, CDR1 is LNHDA and CDR2 SQIVND (reference sequence). This CDR3 is 16 amino acids long. The V gene lost 7 bases and the J gene lost 3 bases, with 18 bases spanning the gap. The CDR3 spells CASTSRGNRDTGELFF. CDR3 coding DNA: TGTGCCAGTACCTCACGGGGAAATAGAGACACCGGGGAGCTGTTTTTT.

The chain recombines TRBV5-1 with TRBJ2-7, with 7 bases matching TRBD1. The CDR3 spans 16 residues. CDR1 and CDR2 from the germline V gene are SGHRS and YFSETQ. The junction had 12 bases not matched to a gene; V was cut back by 0 bases and J by 6 bases. The CDR3 DNA follows: TGCGCCAGCAGCTTGGGCGGCAACAGGGGTTCTCGCGAGCAGTACTTC. Residues: CASSLGGNRGSREQYF.

This rearrangement joins TRBV6-5 to TRBJ2-1; 7 bases map to TRBD1. Losses at the gene ends were 4 bases for V and 4 bases for J; bases not matched to a gene: 10. The CDR3 sequence is 16 residues long. CDR1 and CDR2 from the germline V gene are MNHEY and SVGAGI. The CDR3 region has the DNA TGTGCCAGCAGTTCTCGACAGGGAGTAAAGTACAATGAGCAGTTCTTC. This codes for CASSSRQGVKYNEQFF.

This rearrangement joins TRBV7-3 to TRBJ2-5; D may be TRBD2 (6 bases). V shed 3 bases and J shed 5 bases, with 13 bases lying between them. The CDR3 totals 14 residues. The germline gives CDR1 SGHTA, CDR2 FQGTGA. DNA of the CDR3: TGTGCCAGCAGCTTGGGGTCCGGGGGTGAGACCCAGTACTTC. This gives the protein CASSLGSGGETQYF.

The chain uses TRBV29-1 and TRBJ1-1; D may be TRBD1 (6 bases). Germline V lookup: CDR1 SQVTM, CDR2 ANQGSEA. This CDR3 has 13 amino acids. The germline V and J ends were trimmed by 7 bases and 4 bases, with 16 bases remaining between them. Written as DNA, the CDR3 is TGCAGCGCCACCACAGGGACCACCACTGAAGCTTTCTTT. This encodes CSATTGTTTEAFF.

The chain links TRBV6-5 to TRBJ2-5, with D unclear. Deletions cut 5 bases from V and 2 bases from J, with 3 bases between. Germline loops: CDR1 MNHEY, CDR2 SVGAGI. CDR3 length: 11 amino acids. The CDR3 coding sequence is TGTGCCAGCAGTCCTCAAGAGACCCAGTACTTC. Translating it yields CASSPQETQYF.

This clone was seen a single time. V gene TRBV2 combines with J gene TRBJ2-1; the D is unclear. The germline V gene has CDR1 SNHLY and CDR2 FYNNEI. The CDR3 extends over 13 amino acids. V was shortened by 5 bases and J by 10 bases, with 15 bases between the two germline ends. The DNA for the CDR3 is TGTGCCAGCAGTTATTTTAATAGATTGGAGCAGTTCTTC. Its translation: CASSYFNRLEQFF.

The J gene is TRBJ2-7, the V gene TRBV6-2 or TRBV6-3; 14 positions agree with TRBD2. This CDR3 contains 18 residues. V dropped 5 bases and J dropped 0; count of bases not matched to a gene: 9. Germline-derived CDR1 and CDR2 are MNHEY and SVGEGT. For the CDR3, the DNA is TGTGCCAGCAGTGCACTGCCCGGGACTAGCGGGAGCTCCTACGAGCAGTACTTC. This sequence encodes CASSALPGTSGSSYEQYF.